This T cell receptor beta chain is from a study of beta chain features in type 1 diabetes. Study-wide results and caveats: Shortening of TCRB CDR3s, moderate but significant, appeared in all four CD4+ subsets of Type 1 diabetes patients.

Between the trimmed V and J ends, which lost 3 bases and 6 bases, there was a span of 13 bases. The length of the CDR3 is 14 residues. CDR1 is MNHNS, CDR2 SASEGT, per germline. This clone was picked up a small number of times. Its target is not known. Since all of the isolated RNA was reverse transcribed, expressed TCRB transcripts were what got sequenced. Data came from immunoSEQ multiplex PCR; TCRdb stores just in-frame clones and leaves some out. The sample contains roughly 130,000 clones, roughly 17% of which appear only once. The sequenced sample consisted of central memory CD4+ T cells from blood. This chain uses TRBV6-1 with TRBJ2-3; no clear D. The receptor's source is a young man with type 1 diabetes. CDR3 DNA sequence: TGTGCCAGCAGTGACCCTCTCGGAACCGATACGCAGTATTTT. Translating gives CASSDPLGTDTQYF.